This TCR beta chain was recorded in a study of blood T cells in healthy people across ages. Study summary: About one barcoded TCR beta cDNA was captured per two T cells. Study observations and caveats: Per-million-T-cell TCR beta diversity fell roughly linearly with age.

With a J-beta primer mix and a sample-barcoded 5' primer, a second PCR ran about 7 to 11 cycles. Researchers report that a template-switch adaptor with 12 random nucleotides tagged each cDNA molecule. A single record per CDR3 protein comes from TCRdb applying MiXCR to the 5' RACE reads. This repertoire shows about 600,000 distinct CDR3 sequences, about 45% found once; its top ten account for under 30%. This clonotype was counted only a few times. The target antigen is unknown. Sequencing input: blood. The clonotype originates from a man at least 80 years old in good health.

The CDR3 DNA is TGTGCCAGCGGAAAACAGGGGTCAAGGGACGAGCAGTACTTC. Protein: CASGKQGSRDEQYF. V usage is TRBV6-6 and J usage is TRBJ2-7; 7 nucleotides align to TRBD1. The CDR3 spans 14 residues. V lost 8 bases and J lost 5; bases outside the gene matches: 12. Germline-derived CDR1 and CDR2 are MNHNY and SVGAGI (reference sequence).